This T cell receptor beta chain came from a study of cytomegalovirus exposure and HLA in healthy donors. Study context: From 150 million to 200 million T cells, an earlier analysis saw 117 million unique TCR beta sequences. General study points: Cytomegalovirus-associated status was assigned to approximately 160 TCR beta chains.

The PCR contained 60 Vbeta and 13 Jbeta primers. This table comes from immunoSEQ multiplex PCR, and its TCRdb copy is limited to in-frame clones, with some not included. This sample yields 170,000 or so clones, of which 84% are seen a single time; under 0.4% belongs to the top ten. On this clone: The antigen remains undetermined.

This clonotype originated in a boy between 2 and 10 years old in good health and CMV-seronegative. The sequencing input was PBMCs.

DNA for the CDR3: TGTGCCAGCAGCTCGCGGGACAGGGCGAACGGCTACAATGAGCAGTTCTTC. Translation: CASSSRDRANGYNEQFF. The chain employs TRBV5-4 and TRBJ2-1; TRBD1 matches at 9 bases. J was trimmed by 3 bases and V by 3 bases; bases with no gene match: 10. Germline assignment: CDR1 SGHNT and CDR2 YYREEE (reference sequence). The CDR3 length is 17 residues.